One and the same sample provided the 13 T cell receptor beta chains below, sequenced in a study of shared clonotypes between healthy human individuals (dated by TCRdb to 2018 to 2020). Preparation of the library involved the immunoSEQ multiplex PCR assay. Here the immuneACCESS table is served through TCRdb, limited to in-frame sequences with V and J called. Missing clones are a known gap in these copies; in checked studies unresolved V genes cover under half, and the rest lacks a known reason. This sample gives approximately 2,200,000 clones in total; about 93% of them show up just once. Under 2% of the sample rests with the top ten. For the CD8 naive samples, CD45RO-negative cells were positively selected for CCR7, yielding a CD45RA+CCR7+ population from which TemRA cells were excluded. Sample: naive CD8+ T cells from PBMCs. What the cell subset or site label conveys for this sample: CD45RA+CCR7+. These receptors came from a man in his late teens or twenties in good health. Some clones in this sample may be carry-over from other donors' samples.

The count of this clone is one. The chain couples TRBV9 to TRBJ1-2, with 8 bases matching TRBD1. Germline CDR1 and CDR2: SGDLS and YYNGEE. The CDR3 has 12 residues. V gave up 4 bases and J gave up 7 bases; unmatched junction bases: 3. The DNA of the CDR3 is TGTGCCAGCAGCACAGGGGGTGTTGGCTACACCTTC. Its translation: CASSTGGVGYTF.

This chain links TRBV2 with TRBJ2-2; D may match TRBD1 or TRBD2 (5 bases each). The CDR3 has 14 residues. Trimming removed 7 bases from V and 1 base from J, with 10 bases in between. Germline V gene data show CDR1 as SNHLY and CDR2 as FYNNEI. The CDR3 nucleotides read TGTGCCAGCATGGGGGACGGGAACACCGGGGAGCTGTTTTTT. Amino acid sequence: CASMGDGNTGELFF. The full variable domain, rest sourced from reference TRBV2 and TRBJ2-2, is EPEVTQTPSHQVTQMGQEVILRCVPISNHLYFYWYRQILGQKVEFLVSFYNNEISEKSEIFDDQFSVERPDGSNFTLKIRSTKLEDSAMYFCASMGDGNTGELFFGEGSRLTVL.

V and J are TRBV9 and TRBJ1-3; no firm D call. Trimming removed 2 bases from V and 4 bases from J, with 16 bases in between. CDR1 SGDLS and CDR2 YYNGEE come from the germline V gene. The CDR3 runs 16 residues. The DNA of the CDR3 is TGTGCCAGCAGCGTCCAAGACGGTGCATCAGGAAACACCATATATTTT. Translated: CASSVQDGASGNTIYF.

The chain combines TRBV7-9 with TRBJ2-2; D remains ambiguous. Looked up from germline, CDR1 is SEHNR and CDR2 is FQNEAQ (reference sequence). The CDR3 runs 15 residues. V was pared by 4 bases and J by 2 bases, with 11 bases between. Here the CDR3 reads CASSSNRHNTGELFF. CDR3 DNA sequence: TGTGCCAGCAGCTCAAATCGACACAACACCGGGGAGCTGTTTTTT.

The J gene is TRBJ1-3, the V gene TRBV7-6, with D possibly being TRBD1 (5 bases). The CDR3 is 15 residues long. Germline V gene data show CDR1 as SGHVS and CDR2 as FNYEAQ. Trimming took off 3 bases at V and 2 bases at J, with 11 bases between the two ends. The CDR3 here is CASSLGGAPGNTIYF. The CDR3 DNA reads as TGTGCCAGCAGCTTGGGGGGAGCACCTGGAAACACCATATATTTT.

The chain uses TRBV5-1 and TRBJ2-4, with unresolved D. CDR3 size: 15 residues. Trimming removed 0 bases from V and 3 bases from J, with 10 bases in between. CDR1 is SGHRS and CDR2 is YFSETQ in the germline V gene. The CDR3 DNA sequence: TGCGCCAGCAGCTTGGAGCACGTTGGCAAAAACATTCAGTACTTC. Its translation is CASSLEHVGKNIQYF.

This clone was picked up a small number of times. The chain has TRBV4-1 and TRBJ1-5; D remains unclear. CDR3 length: 14 residues. Trimming pared 1 base from V and 4 bases from J, leaving 8 bases between. CDR1 is MGHRA and CDR2 is YSYEKL in the germline V gene. CDR3 sequence: CASSQVSVNQPQHF. CDR3 bases: TGCGCCAGCAGCCAAGTGTCTGTGAATCAGCCCCAGCATTTT.

The V gene is TRBV4-1, the J gene TRBJ1-5, with unresolved D. The CDR3 length is 17 residues. Germline V gene sequence: CDR1 MGHRA, CDR2 YSYEKL. V was clipped by 1 base and J by 0 bases, with 13 bases between them. CDR3 sequence (DNA): TGCGCCAGCAGCCAAGCCGGACTTCTTTCTAGCAATCAGCCCCAGCATTTT. Encoded protein: CASSQAGLLSSNQPQHF.

Turning to this clone: Its ends do not fully match the called genes, so a read error is possible. The chain recombines TRBV28 with TRBJ2-1, with D perhaps given as TRBD1 or TRBD2 (6 bases each). CDR1 MDHEN and CDR2 SYDVKM come from the germline V gene. This CDR3 region has 15 residues. CDR3 DNA: TGTGCCAGCACTTTAGGAGGGGGGTTTGGCGATGAGCAGTTCTTC. It translates to CASTLGGGFGDEQFF.

The V and J genes are TRBV10-3 and TRBJ2-1, with TRBD2 identical over 10 bases. V gave up 6 bases and J gave up 8 bases; unmatched junction bases: 10. This CDR3 has 15 amino acids. In germline, CDR1 is ENHRY, CDR2 SYGVKD. The DNA of the CDR3 is TGTGCCATCAGATTCGCTAGCGGGAGAACGGATGAGCAGTTCTTC. Translated, it gives CAIRFASGRTDEQFF.

This clone occurred a few times. The sample carries other DNA sequences with the same CDR3. The CDR3 bases are TGTGCCAGCAGCTTAGGTCGGGGGTCCTACGAGCAGTACTTC. This encodes CASSLGRGSYEQYF. The rearrangement joins TRBV7-8 to TRBJ2-7, with D tentatively TRBD2 (6 bases). V lost 1 base and J lost 1, with 8 bases in between. Germline loops: CDR1 SGHVS, CDR2 FQNEAQ. This CDR3 is built from 14 residues.

CDR3 protein: CASNRWGYSNQPQHF. The CDR3 DNA sequence: TGTGCCAGCAATCGCTGGGGATATAGCAATCAGCCCCAGCATTTT. The chain recombines TRBV7-9 with TRBJ1-5; D not certain. V lost 7 bases and J lost 0, with 13 bases in between. Germline-derived CDR1 and CDR2 are SEHNR and FQNEAQ (reference sequence). This CDR3 has 15 residues. Full variable domain (remainder filled in from reference TRBV7-9 and TRBJ1-5): DTGVSQNPRHKITKRGQNVTFRCDPISEHNRLYWYRQTLGQGPEFLTYFQNEAQLEKSRLLSDRFSAERPKGSFSTLEIQRTEQGDSAMYLCASNRWGYSNQPQHFGDGTRLSIL.

CDR3 sequence (DNA): TGTGCCAGCAGTCCACCGGGCGGGAGGGCGTACAATGAGCAGTTCTTC. This gives the protein CASSPPGGRAYNEQFF. This chain uses TRBV28 with TRBJ2-1; 9 bases align to TRBD2. CDR1 and CDR2 from the germline V gene are MDHEN and SYDVKM. CDR3 length: 16 amino acids. V gave up 5 bases and J gave up 4 bases; unmatched junction bases: 9.